This T cell receptor beta chain came from a study of glioma-infiltrating T cells after dendritic cell vaccination. The method was immunoSEQ multiplex PCR; TCRdb's version includes in-frame clones alone and lacks a portion of them. The data show 85,000 to 100,000 clones, around 80% seen once. Stated time point: after dendritic cell vaccination, including at tumor progression/relapse. The length of the CDR3 is 15 residues. Germline V lookup: CDR1 SGHTS, CDR2 YDEGEE. After removal of 3 bases from V and 9 bases from J, the junction contained 10 bases not matched to a gene. This chain links TRBV5-8 with TRBJ1-5; 9 nucleotides align to TRBD1. This clonotype was sampled from a human donor with glioblastoma. The input for sequencing was blood, taken after dendritic cell vaccination. Here the CDR3 reads CASSSTGGAVRPQHF. For the CDR3, the DNA is TGTGCCAGCAGCTCAACAGGGGGCGCGGTTCGGCCCCAGCATTTT.